A single sample is the source of the 3 T cell receptor beta chains below, sequenced in a study of blood T cell repertoires in COVID-19. This table comes from immunoSEQ multiplex PCR, and its TCRdb copy is limited to in-frame clones, with some not included. Found here are about 320,000 clones, 85% to 95% of them singletons; the top ten hold roughly 3.9%. Sequencing used PBMCs or T cells enriched from blood (not recorded which). These receptors were collected from a woman aged 25-40 years who had been exposed to COVID-19.

The genes are TRBV7-9 and TRBJ1-2; maybe TRBD1 (6 bases). CDR3 length: 14 amino acids. Trimming pared 1 base from V and 4 bases from J, leaving 10 bases between. CDR1 is SEHNR, CDR2 FQNEAQ, per germline (reference sequence). The CDR3 sequence: CASSLGGHTYGYTF. CDR3 sequence (DNA): TGTGCCAGCAGCTTAGGGGGACACACCTATGGCTACACCTTC.

The V call is TRBV20-1, the J call TRBJ2-1, with 7 bases identical to TRBD1. Germline V gives CDR1 DFQATT, CDR2 SNEGSKA (reference sequence). After removal of 2 bases from V and 10 bases from J, the junction contained 2 bases not matched to a gene. This CDR3 contains 11 residues. The CDR3 DNA sequence: TGCAGTGCTAGATCGGACAGGGAGCAGTTCTTC. This gives the protein CSARSDREQFF.

The chain employs TRBV18 and TRBJ1-3, with D unresolved. The length of the CDR3 is 15 residues. Trimming stripped 2 bases from V and 4 bases from J, with 12 bases between. From germline, CDR1 is KGHSH and CDR2 LQKENI. The CDR3 sequence is CASSPAGNGGNTIYF. The DNA for the CDR3 is TGTGCCAGCTCACCAGCGGGGAACGGAGGAAACACCATATATTTT.